This T cell receptor beta chain was recovered during a study of T cells after yellow fever vaccination. Whole-study context: Preparation of fractions with low cell numbers was performed using SMART-Seq v4 Ultra Low Input. The study's findings and limits: Primary-vaccination clones mostly resurfaced post-booster (around 96% CD4, about 87% CD8).

V gave up 7 bases and J gave up 6 bases; unmatched junction bases: 9. In germline, CDR1 is MDHEN, CDR2 SYDVKM. The CDR3 runs 15 residues. TCRdb passed the 5' RACE reads through MiXCR, listing each CDR3 protein once. The sample lists roughly 300,000 distinct CDR3 sequences, about 7.8% occurring once. This clonotype came up a few times. The antigen is not known. This clonotype was obtained from a man between 18 and 29 years old who received the YFV17D yellow fever vaccine. The chain links TRBV28 to TRBJ2-2, with 9 bases lining up with TRBD1. The sequenced sample was PBMCs, obtained roughly 45 days after the first yellow fever vaccination. This chain's CDR3 is CASTEGQGSPGELFF. The CDR3 DNA sequence: TGTGCCAGCACCGAAGGACAGGGGTCACCCGGGGAGCTGTTTTTT.